This entry concerns a single T cell receptor beta chain. CD45RO-negative CD8 cells positively selected for CCR7 made up the naive population, which excluded terminally differentiated effector memory CD45RA+ cells. TCRdb keeps only in-frame clones here, not all; method: immunoSEQ multiplex PCR. The data contain about 2 million clones, approximately 94% of them singletons. This sample is drawn from a study of shared clonotypes between healthy human individuals. This TCR was sampled from a man between 18 and 35 years old in good health. The sequenced material came from naive CD8+ T cells sorted from blood.

CDR3 DNA sequence: TGTGCCAGCAGTTGGGCAGTAGACTACGAGCAGTACTTC. Its protein product is CASSWAVDYEQYF. This chain uses TRBV27 with TRBJ2-7; D ambiguous. Germline CDR1 and CDR2: MNHEY and SMNVEV (reference sequence). This CDR3 has 13 amino acids. Trimming stripped 4 bases from V and 3 bases from J, with 10 bases between.